This T cell receptor beta chain emerged from a study of blood T cell repertoires in COVID-19. Profiling relied on immunoSEQ multiplex PCR, and the TCRdb table lists in-frame clones only, not all of them. The data hold tens of thousands of clones, with around 86% observed a single time. The CDR3 length is 13 residues. Trimming took 5 bases from V and 8 from J, leaving 13 bases between them. In germline, CDR1 is SGHNT, CDR2 YENEEA. The rearrangement links TRBV11-3 to TRBJ2-1, with D perhaps TRBD1 (6 bases). This clonotype was sampled from an elderly man with acute or convalescent COVID-19. The specimen sequenced was peripheral blood. This CDR3 is CASSDSHRDEQFF. The CDR3 DNA sequence: TGTGCCAGCAGCGACAGTCACAGGGATGAGCAGTTCTTC.